This TCR beta chain was identified in a study of immune characterization of retroperitoneal liposarcoma (dated by TCRdb to the late 2010s). Details on this clonotype: The antigen this receptor binds is unknown. Per-base quality was not reported, and no clone a single base away is much larger than it.

The germline V gene specifies MDHEN as CDR1 and SYDVKM as CDR2. Trimming leaves V shorter by 5 bases and J shorter by 0 bases, with the junction holding 10 bases beyond the gene matches. Including cysteine and phenylalanine, the CDR3 has 17 amino acids. Kept here is only the CDR3 DNA, which spans 51 bases and is read in frame from base 1. Library preparation used PCR. The sample was run on a NextSeq 500. The raw public reads went through TCRdb reprocessing: fastp at Q25, MiXCR clone calling, in-frame beta chains kept. CDR3 protein duplicates are merged, each entry listing the most common genes and DNA. This sample holds 10,000 to 11,000 distinct CDR3 sequences; 20% to 30% were observed only once. Roughly 19% of the sample comes from the top ten.

This chain joins TRBV28 to TRBJ1-3; 7 middle bases align to TRBD1. The receptor comes from a male donor with retroperitoneal liposarcoma. The sample taken for sequencing was blood. DNA sequence: TGTGCCAGCAGTCTCCCCCAAACAGGGGCCTCTGGAAACACCATATATTTT. Its translation reads: CASSLPQTGASGNTIYF.